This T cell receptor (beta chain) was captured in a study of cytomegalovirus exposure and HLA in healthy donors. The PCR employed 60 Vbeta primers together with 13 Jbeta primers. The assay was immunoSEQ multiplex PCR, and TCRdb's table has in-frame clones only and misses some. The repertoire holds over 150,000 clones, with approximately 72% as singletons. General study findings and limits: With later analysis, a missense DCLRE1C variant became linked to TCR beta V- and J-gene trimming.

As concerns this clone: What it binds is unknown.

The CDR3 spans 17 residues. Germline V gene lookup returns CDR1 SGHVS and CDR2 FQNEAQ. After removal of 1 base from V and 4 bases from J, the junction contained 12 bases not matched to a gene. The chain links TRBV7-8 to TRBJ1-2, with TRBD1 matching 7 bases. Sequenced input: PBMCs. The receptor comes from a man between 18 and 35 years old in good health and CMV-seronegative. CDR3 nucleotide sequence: TGTGCCAGCAGCTTAGAACCCGGACAGGCCCCACGCTATGGCTACACCTTC. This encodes CASSLEPGQAPRYGYTF.